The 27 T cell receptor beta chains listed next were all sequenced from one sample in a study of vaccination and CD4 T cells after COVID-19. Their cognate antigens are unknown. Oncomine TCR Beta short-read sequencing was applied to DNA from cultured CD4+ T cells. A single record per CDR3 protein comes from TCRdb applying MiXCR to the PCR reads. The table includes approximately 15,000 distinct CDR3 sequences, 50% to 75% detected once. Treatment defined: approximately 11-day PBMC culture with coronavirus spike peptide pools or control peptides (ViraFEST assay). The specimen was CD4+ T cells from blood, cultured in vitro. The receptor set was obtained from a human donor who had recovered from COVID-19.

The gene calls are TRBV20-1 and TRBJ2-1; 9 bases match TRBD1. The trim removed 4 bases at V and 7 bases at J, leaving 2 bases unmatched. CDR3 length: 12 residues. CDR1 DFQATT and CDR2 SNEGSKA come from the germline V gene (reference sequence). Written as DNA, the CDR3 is TGCAGTGCTACCGACAGGGGGAATGAGCAGTTCTTC. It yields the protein CSATDRGNEQFF.

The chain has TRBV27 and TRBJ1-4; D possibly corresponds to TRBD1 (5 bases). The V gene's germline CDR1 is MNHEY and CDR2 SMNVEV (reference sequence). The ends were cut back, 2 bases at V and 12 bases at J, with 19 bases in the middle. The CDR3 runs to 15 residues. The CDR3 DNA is TGTGCCAGCAGTTTAATGGGGGACGGCTATTGGGAACTGTTTTTT. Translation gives CASSLMGDGYWELFF.

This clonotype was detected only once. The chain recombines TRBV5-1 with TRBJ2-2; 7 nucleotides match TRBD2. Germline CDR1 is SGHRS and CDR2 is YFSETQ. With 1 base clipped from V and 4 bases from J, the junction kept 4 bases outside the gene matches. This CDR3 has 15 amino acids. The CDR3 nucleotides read TGCGCCAGCAGCTTGTTAGGACTAGGCACCGGGGAGCTGTTTTTT. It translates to CASSLLGLGTGELFF.

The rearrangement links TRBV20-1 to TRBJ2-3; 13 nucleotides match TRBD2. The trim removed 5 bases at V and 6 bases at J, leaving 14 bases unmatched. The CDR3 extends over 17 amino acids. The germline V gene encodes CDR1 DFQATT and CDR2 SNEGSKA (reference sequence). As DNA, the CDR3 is TGCAGTGCTTCTCGAGGACTAGCGGGAGAAAGAGGGGATACGCAGTATTTT. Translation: CSASRGLAGERGDTQYF.

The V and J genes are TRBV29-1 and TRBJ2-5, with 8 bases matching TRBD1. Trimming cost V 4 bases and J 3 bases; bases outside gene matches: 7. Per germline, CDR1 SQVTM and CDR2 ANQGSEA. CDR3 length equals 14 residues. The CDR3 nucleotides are TGCAGCGTTGGGGCCGGGACAGGCGAAGAGACCCAGTACTTC. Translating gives CSVGAGTGEETQYF.

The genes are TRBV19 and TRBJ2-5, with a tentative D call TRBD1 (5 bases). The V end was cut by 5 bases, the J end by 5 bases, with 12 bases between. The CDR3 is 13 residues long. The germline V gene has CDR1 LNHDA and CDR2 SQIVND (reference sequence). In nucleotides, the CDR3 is TGTGCCAGTAGTTACGACAGTAGGGAGACCCAGTACTTC. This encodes CASSYDSRETQYF.

CDR3 nucleotide sequence: TGTGCCAGCAGCCAAGAGGCTGGTCGTTATCAGCCCCAGCATTTT. This sequence encodes CASSQEAGRYQPQHF. The J gene is TRBJ1-5, the V gene TRBV4-2; D is undetermined. The CDR3 runs to 15 residues. Germline V gives CDR1 LGHNA, CDR2 YNFKEQ. The V gene lost 0 bases and the J gene lost 5 bases, with 11 bases spanning the gap.

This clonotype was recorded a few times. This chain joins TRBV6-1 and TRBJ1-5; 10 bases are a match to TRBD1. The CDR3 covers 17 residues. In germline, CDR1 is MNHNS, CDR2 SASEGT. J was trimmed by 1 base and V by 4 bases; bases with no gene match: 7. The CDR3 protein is CASSVDGTGASNQPQHF. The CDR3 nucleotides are TGTGCCAGCAGTGTAGACGGGACAGGGGCAAGCAATCAGCCCCAGCATTTT.

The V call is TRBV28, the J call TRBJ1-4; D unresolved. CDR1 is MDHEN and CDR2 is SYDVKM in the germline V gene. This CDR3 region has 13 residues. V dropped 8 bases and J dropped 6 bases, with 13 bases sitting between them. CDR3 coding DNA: TGTGCCAGCGCCTCGGGTCAGTATGAAAAACTGTTTTTT. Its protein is CASASGQYEKLFF.

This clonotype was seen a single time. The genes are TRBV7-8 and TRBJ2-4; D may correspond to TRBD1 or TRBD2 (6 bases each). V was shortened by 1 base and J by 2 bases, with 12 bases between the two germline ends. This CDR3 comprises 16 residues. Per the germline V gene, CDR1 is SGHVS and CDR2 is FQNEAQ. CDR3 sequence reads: CASSLVWGAPKNIQYF. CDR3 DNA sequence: TGTGCCAGCAGCTTAGTGTGGGGGGCCCCCAAAAACATTCAGTACTTC. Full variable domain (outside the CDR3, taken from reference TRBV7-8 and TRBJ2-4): GAGVSQSPRYKVAKRGQDVALRCDPISGHVSLFWYQQALGQGPEFLTYFQNEAQLDKSGLPSDRFFAERPEGSVSTLKIQRTQQEDSAVYLCASSLVWGAPKNIQYFGAGTRLSVL.

The CDR3 sequence: CASTSPSTGGYGYTF. The CDR3 DNA reads as TGTGCCAGTACCTCACCCTCGACAGGGGGCTATGGCTACACCTTC. This rearrangement joins TRBV19 to TRBJ1-2; 9 nucleotides line up with TRBD1. CDR3 size: 15 residues. Germline trimming cut 7 bases from V and 4 bases from J; bases unmatched to any gene: 10. CDR1 and CDR2 (germline): LNHDA, SQIVND (reference sequence).

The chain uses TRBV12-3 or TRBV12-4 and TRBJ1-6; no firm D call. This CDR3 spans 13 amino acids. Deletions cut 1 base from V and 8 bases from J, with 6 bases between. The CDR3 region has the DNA TGTGCCAGCAGTTTAGTTGAGGATTCACCCCTCCACTTT. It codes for CASSLVEDSPLHF.

The CDR3 here is CASSPRQNTEAFF. The CDR3 coding sequence is TGTGCCAGCAGTCCCCGACAGAACACTGAAGCTTTCTTT. The rearrangement uses TRBV6-1 and TRBJ1-1, with D unresolved. The V gene lost 5 bases and the J gene lost 1 base, with 8 bases spanning the gap. The CDR3 loop spans 13 amino acids. The germline V gene encodes CDR1 MNHNS and CDR2 SASEGT.

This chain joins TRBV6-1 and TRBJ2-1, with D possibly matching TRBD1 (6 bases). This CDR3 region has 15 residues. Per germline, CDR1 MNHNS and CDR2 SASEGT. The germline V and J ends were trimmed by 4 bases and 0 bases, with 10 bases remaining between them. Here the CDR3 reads CASSADSYSYNEQFF. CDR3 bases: TGTGCCAGCAGTGCGGACAGCTACTCCTACAATGAGCAGTTCTTC.

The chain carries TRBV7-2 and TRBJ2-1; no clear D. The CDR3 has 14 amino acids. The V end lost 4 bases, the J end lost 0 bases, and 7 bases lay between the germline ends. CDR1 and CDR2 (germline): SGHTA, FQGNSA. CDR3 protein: CASSSPGSYNEQFF. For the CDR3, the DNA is TGTGCCAGCAGCTCCCCGGGCTCCTACAATGAGCAGTTCTTC.

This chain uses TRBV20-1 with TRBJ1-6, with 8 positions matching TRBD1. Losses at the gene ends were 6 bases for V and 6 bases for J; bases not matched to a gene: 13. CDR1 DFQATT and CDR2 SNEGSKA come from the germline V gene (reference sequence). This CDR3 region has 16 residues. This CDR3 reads CSATSSGTGFNSPLHF. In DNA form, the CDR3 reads TGCAGTGCGACATCGAGTGGGACAGGCTTTAATTCACCCCTCCACTTT.

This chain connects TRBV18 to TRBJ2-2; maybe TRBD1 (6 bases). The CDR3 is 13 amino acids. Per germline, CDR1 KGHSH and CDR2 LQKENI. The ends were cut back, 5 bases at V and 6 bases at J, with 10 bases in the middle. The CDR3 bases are TGTGCCAGCTCAACCCAGGGGCCCGGGGAGCTGTTTTTT. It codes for CASSTQGPGELFF. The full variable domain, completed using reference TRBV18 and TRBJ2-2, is NAGVMQNPRHLVRRRGQEARLRCSPMKGHSHVYWYRQLPEEGLKFMVYLQKENIIDESGMPKERFSAEFPKEGPSILRIQQVVRGDSAAYFCASSTQGPGELFFGEGSRLTVL.

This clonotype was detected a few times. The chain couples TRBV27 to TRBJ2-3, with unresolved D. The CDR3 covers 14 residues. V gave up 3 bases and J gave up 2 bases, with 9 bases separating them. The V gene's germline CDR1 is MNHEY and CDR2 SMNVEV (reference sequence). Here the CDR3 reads CASSFFGNTDTQYF. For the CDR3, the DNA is TGTGCCAGCAGTTTCTTCGGTAACACAGATACGCAGTATTTT.

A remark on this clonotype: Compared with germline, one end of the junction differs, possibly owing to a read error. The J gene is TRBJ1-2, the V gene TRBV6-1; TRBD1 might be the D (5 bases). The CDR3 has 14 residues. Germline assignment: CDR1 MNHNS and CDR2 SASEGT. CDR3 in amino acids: CARHVDSENYGYTF. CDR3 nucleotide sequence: TGTGCCAGACACGTTGACAGCGAAAACTATGGCTACACCTTT.

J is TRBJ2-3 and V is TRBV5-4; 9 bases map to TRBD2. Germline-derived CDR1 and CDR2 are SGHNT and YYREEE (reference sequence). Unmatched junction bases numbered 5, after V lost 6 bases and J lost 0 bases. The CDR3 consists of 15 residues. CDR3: CASKTSGDSTDTQYF. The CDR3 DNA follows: TGTGCCAGCAAGACTAGCGGAGATAGCACAGATACGCAGTATTTT.

This chain's CDR3 is CASSFADQETQYF. In nucleotides, the CDR3 is TGTGCCAGCAGCTTCGCGGACCAAGAGACCCAGTACTTC. This rearrangement joins TRBV7-8 to TRBJ2-5; D not certain. CDR3 size: 13 residues. Germline V lookup: CDR1 SGHVS, CDR2 FQNEAQ. Deletions cut 3 bases from V and 0 bases from J, with 5 bases between. The variable domain in full, with the rest retrieved from reference TRBV7-8 and TRBJ2-5, is GAGVSQSPRYKVAKRGQDVALRCDPISGHVSLFWYQQALGQGPEFLTYFQNEAQLDKSGLPSDRFFAERPEGSVSTLKIQRTQQEDSAVYLCASSFADQETQYFGPGTRLLVL.

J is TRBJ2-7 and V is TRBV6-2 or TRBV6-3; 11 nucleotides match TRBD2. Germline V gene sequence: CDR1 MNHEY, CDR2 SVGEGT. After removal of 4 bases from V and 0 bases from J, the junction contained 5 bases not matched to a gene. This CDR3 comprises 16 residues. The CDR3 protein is CASSSPGTSGSYEQYF. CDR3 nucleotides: TGTGCCAGCAGTTCACCCGGGACTAGCGGCTCCTACGAGCAGTACTTC.

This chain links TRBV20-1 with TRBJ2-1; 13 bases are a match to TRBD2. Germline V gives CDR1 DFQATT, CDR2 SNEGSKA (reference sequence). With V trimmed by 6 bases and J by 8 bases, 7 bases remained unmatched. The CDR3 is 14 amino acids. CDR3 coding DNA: TGCAGTGCCCCACTAGCGGGAGGGTATGATGAGCAGTTCTTC. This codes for CSAPLAGGYDEQFF.

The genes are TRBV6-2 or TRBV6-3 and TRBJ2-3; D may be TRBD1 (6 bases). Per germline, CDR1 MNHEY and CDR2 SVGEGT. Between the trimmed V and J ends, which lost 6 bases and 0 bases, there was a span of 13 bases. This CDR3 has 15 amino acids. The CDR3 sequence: CASRGAVISTDTQYF. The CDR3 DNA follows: TGTGCCAGCAGGGGGGCAGTTATTAGCACAGATACGCAGTATTTT.

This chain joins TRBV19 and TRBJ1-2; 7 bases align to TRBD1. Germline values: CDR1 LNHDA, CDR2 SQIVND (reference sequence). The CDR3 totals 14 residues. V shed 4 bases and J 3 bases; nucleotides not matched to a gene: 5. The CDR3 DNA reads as TGTGCCAGTAGTAGGGACAGAGGGGACTATGGCTACACCTTC. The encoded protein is CASSRDRGDYGYTF. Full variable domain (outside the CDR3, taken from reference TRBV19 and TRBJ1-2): DGGITQSPKYLFRKEGQNVTLSCEQNLNHDAMYWYRQDPGQGLRLIYYSQIVNDFQKGDIAEGYSVSREKKESFPLTVTSAQKNPTAFYLCASSRDRGDYGYTFGSGTRLTVV.

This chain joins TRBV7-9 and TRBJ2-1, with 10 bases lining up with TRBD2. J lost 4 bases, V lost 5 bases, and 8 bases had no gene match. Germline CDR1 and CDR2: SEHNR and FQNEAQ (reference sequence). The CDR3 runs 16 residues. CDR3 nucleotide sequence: TGTGCCAGCAGCCCTCTAGCGGGAGAGAGGTACAATGAGCAGTTCTTC. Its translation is CASSPLAGERYNEQFF.

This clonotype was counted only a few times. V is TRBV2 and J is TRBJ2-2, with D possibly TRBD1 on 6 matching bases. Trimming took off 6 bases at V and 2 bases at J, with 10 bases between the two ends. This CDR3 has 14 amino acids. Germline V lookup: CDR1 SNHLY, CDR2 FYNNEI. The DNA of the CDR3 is TGTGCCAGCAGGAGACAGGATAACACCGGGGAGCTGTTTTTT. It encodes CASRRQDNTGELFF.